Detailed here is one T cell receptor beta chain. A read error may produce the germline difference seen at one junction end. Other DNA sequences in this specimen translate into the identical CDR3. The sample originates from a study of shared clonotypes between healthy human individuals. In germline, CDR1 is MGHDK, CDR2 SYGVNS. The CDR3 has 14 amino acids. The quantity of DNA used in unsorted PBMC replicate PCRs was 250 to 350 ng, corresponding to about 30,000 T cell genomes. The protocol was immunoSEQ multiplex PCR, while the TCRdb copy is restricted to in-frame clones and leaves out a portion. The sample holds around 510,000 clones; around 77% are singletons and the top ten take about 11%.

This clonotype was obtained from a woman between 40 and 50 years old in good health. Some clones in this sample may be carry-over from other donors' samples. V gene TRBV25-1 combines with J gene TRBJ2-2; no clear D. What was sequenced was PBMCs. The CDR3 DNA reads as TGTGCCAGCAGTGAATCTGCTCACACCGGAGAGCTGTTTTTT. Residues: CASSESAHTGELFF. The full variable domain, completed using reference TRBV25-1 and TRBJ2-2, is EADIYQTPRYLVIGTGKKITLECSQTMGHDKMYWYQQDPGMELHLIHYSYGVNSTEKGDLSSESTVSRIRTEHFPLTLESARPSHTSQYLCASSESAHTGELFFGEGSRLTVL.